This T cell receptor beta chain comes out of a study of response to subunit inactivated influenza vaccine. This clonotype has more than one count but fewer than ten. MiXCR, applied by TCRdb to the RT-PCR reads, yields one record per CDR3 protein. Of about 520,000 distinct CDR3 sequences in the sample, 25% were seen once. Per germline, CDR1 LGHNA and CDR2 YSLEER. V shed 1 base and J shed 0 bases, with 13 bases lying between them. The CDR3 loop spans 18 amino acids. The genes are TRBV4-3 and TRBJ2-6; D is unresolved. The sample here was CD4+ T cells sorted from PBMCs, taken more than 4 days after vaccination. The clonotype comes from a man aged 45-65 years who received an inactivated influenza vaccine. In nucleotides, the CDR3 is TGCGCCAGCAGCCAAGGCGCCCAGGTAAACTCTGGGGCCAACGTCCTGACTTTC. Translating it yields CASSQGAQVNSGANVLTF.